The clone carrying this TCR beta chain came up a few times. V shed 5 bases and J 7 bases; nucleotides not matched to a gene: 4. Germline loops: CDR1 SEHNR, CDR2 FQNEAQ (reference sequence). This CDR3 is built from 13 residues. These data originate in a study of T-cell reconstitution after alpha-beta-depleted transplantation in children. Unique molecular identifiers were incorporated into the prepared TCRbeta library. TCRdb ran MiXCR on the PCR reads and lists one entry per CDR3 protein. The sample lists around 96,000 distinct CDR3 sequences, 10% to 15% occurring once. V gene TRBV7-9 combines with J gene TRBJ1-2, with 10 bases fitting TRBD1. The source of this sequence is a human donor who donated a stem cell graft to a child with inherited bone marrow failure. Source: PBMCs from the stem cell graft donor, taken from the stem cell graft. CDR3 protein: CASSPRTGGGYTF. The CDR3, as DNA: TGTGCCAGCAGCCCTCGGACAGGGGGTGGCTACACCTTC.